The entry below gives a single T cell receptor (beta chain) sequence along with its context. These donors, healthy bone marrow donors, were studied. This CDR3 contains 19 residues. Both 60 Vbeta primers and 13 Jbeta primers went into the PCR. Sequencing used immunoSEQ multiplex PCR; TCRdb keeps in-frame clones, though not all of them. The repertoire consists of approximately 280,000 clones, with 86% occurring once and the leading ten covering 3% to 4%. The data are from a study of cytomegalovirus exposure and HLA in healthy donors. This TCR came from a man aged 35 to 55 in good health and CMV-seropositive. V usage is TRBV21-1 and J usage is TRBJ2-5; TRBD2, the table's D call, lacks a check against the DNA. TRBV21-1 is a documented pseudogene. The sample was PBMCs. The CDR3 bases are TGTGCCAGCAGCAATTCATCGGGACTAGCGGGAAAGCCTATAGAGACCCAGTACTTC. As protein: CASSNSSGLAGKPIETQYF.